The 8 T cell receptor beta chains in this list originate from one sample, sequenced in a study of blood T cell repertoires in COVID-19. Profiled with immunoSEQ multiplex PCR; TCRdb holds only in-frame clones, not every one. The sample has over 200,000 clones, 65% to 90% seen once. The sequenced sample consisted of peripheral blood. The receptors derive from a man aged 35-49 years who had recovered from COVID-19.

The rearrangement links TRBV11-3 to TRBJ2-3, with 7 positions matching TRBD2. Per the germline V gene, CDR1 is SGHNT and CDR2 is YENEEA. The CDR3 has 15 amino acids. V shed 5 bases, J shed 0 bases, and the junction held 5 bases outside the gene matches. CDR3 nucleotide sequence: TGTGCCAGCAGCGCCGACGGGGGGAGCACAGATACGCAGTATTTT. This encodes CASSADGGSTDTQYF.

This clone was recorded once. The CDR3 bases are TGTGCCAGCAGTTACTCTGAGGGGGCATATTACGAGCAGTTCTTC. Amino acid sequence: CASSYSEGAYYEQFF. This chain joins TRBV6-5 and TRBJ2-1, with 7 bases fitting TRBD1. The CDR3 covers 15 residues. The V segment lost 0 bases and the J segment 10 bases; nucleotides outside the gene matches: 9. Germline V lookup: CDR1 MNHEY, CDR2 SVGAGI.

The V and J genes are TRBV9 and TRBJ1-1; 7 nucleotides line up with TRBD1. There are 15 residues in the CDR3. From germline, CDR1 is SGDLS and CDR2 YYNGEE. Unmatched junction bases numbered 10, after V lost 4 bases and J lost 4 bases. As DNA, the CDR3 is TGTGCCAGCAGCACCGACCCTACAGGGGTCACTGAAGCTTTCTTT. This encodes CASSTDPTGVTEAFF.

The gene calls are TRBV5-6 and TRBJ2-2, with TRBD2 as a possible D gene (5 bases). V lost 4 bases to trimming and J lost 4 bases, with 11 bases between them. This CDR3 comprises 14 residues. Germline V gene lookup returns CDR1 SGHDT and CDR2 YYEEEE. CDR3 coding DNA: TGTGCCAGCAGCCTAATAAGCGGCACCGGGGAGCTGTTTTTT. Residues: CASSLISGTGELFF.

This sequence joins TRBV19 and TRBJ2-7; D possibly corresponds to TRBD2 (5 bases). The CDR3 is 13 amino acids. V lost 5 bases, J lost 7 bases, and 15 bases lay in between. Per germline, CDR1 LNHDA and CDR2 SQIVND (reference sequence). The CDR3 loop reads CASSANGKREQYF. CDR3 bases: TGTGCCAGTAGTGCCAACGGTAAGCGGGAGCAGTACTTC.

In its sample, this clone was seen once. This rearrangement joins TRBV24-1 to TRBJ2-2; 7 bases map to TRBD1. Germline CDR1 KGHDR, CDR2 SFDVKD. The CDR3 sequence is 16 residues long. Trimming at V came to 4 bases and at J to 2 bases, leaving 6 bases not matched to a gene. This CDR3 reads CATSERGQLNTGELFF. CDR3 nucleotide sequence: TGTGCCACCAGTGAGAGGGGGCAGCTTAACACCGGGGAGCTGTTTTTT.

The V and J genes are TRBV5-1 and TRBJ2-5, with 13 bases matching TRBD2. The V gene end was trimmed by 4 bases and the J gene end by 5 bases; junction bases not matched to a gene: 11. Germline V gene data show CDR1 as SGHRS and CDR2 as YFSETQ. The CDR3 runs 17 residues. Here the CDR3 reads CASSPSTSGGAEETQYF. The CDR3 DNA reads TGCGCCAGCAGCCCTTCCACTAGCGGGGGGGCGGAGGAGACCCAGTACTTC.

V and J are TRBV14 and TRBJ2-1; D remains unclear. CDR3 length equals 13 residues. V was cut by 4 bases and J by 5 bases, with 9 bases left in between. Germline V gene lookup returns CDR1 SGHDN and CDR2 FVKESK. The CDR3 reads CASSRGWDNEQFF. CDR3 nucleotide sequence: TGTGCCAGCAGCCGAGGTTGGGACAATGAGCAGTTCTTC.